This T cell receptor beta chain was profiled in a study of Ad26.COV2.S vaccination and SARS-CoV-2 variants. Study observations and caveats: Vaccine recipients posted higher spike-specific TCR breadth than their placebo counterparts. Placebo and vaccine recipients had non-spike TCR breadth that was similar.

Stated treatment: some 20 received Ad26.COV2.S at low or high dose, single or two shots; about 5 received placebo; per-sample allocation not given. Samples came from day 63 after the first vaccine or placebo injection. The table came from immunoSEQ multiplex PCR; TCRdb's copy has only in-frame clones and leaves some out. The table lists 300,000 to 400,000 clones, around 87% of them singletons. Comment on this clone: No antigen is known for it.

V was shortened by 4 bases and J by 5 bases, with 23 bases between the two germline ends. The V gene's germline CDR1 is GTSNPN and CDR2 SVGIG (reference sequence). The CDR3 contains 17 residues. The rearrangement links TRBV30 to TRBJ2-2; tentatively, D is TRBD1 or TRBD2 (5 bases each). The sequencing here drew on peripheral blood, taken in a trial of Ad26.COV2.S vaccine versus placebo. The receptor was isolated from a person between 18 and 60 years old who received the Ad26.COV2.S COVID-19 vaccine or a placebo. CDR3 bases: TGTGCCTGGAATAGTGGGACCCTGAGGACCCAAACCGGGGAGCTGTTTTTT. Its translation is CAWNSGTLRTQTGELFF.